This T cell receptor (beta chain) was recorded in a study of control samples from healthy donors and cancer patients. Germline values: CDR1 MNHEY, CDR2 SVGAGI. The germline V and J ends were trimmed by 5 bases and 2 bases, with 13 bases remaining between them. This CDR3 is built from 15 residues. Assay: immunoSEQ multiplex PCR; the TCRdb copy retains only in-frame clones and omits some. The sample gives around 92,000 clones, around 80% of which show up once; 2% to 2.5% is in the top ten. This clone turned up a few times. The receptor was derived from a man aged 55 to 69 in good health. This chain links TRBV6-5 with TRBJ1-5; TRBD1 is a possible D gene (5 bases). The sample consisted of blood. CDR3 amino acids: CASSHRGAGNQPQHF. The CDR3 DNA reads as TGTGCCAGCAGTCACCGGGGCGCGGGCAATCAGCCCCAGCATTTT.